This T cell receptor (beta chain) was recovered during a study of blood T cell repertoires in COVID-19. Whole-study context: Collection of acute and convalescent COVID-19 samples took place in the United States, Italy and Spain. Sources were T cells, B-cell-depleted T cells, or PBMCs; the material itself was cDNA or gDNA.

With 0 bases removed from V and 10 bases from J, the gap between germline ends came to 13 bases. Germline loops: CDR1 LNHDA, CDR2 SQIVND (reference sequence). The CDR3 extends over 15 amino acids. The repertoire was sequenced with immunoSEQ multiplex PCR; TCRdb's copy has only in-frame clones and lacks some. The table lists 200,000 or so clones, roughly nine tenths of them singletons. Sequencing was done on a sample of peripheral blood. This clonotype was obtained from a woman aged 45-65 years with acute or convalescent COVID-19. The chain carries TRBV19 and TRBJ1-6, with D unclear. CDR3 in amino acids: CASSIEHSLRSPLHF. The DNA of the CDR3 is TGTGCCAGTAGTATAGAGCACAGTCTCAGGTCACCCCTCCACTTT.